This T cell receptor beta chain was captured in a study of early T cells in non-severe SARS-CoV-2 infection. Looking at the study overall: From unsorted whole blood, bulk RNA was sequenced, and the chains remained unpaired.

This CDR3 contains 14 residues. The V gene end was trimmed by 2 bases and the J gene end by 6 bases; junction bases not matched to a gene: 4. Germline loops: CDR1 SGHRS, CDR2 YFSETQ. Study-level results: The VDJdb matching leaned toward anti-spike CD8 responses and overlooked private and CD4 specificities.

Attachment of unique molecular identifiers to individual cDNA molecules was performed. TCRdb re-analysed the 5' RACE reads in MiXCR, keeping a single row per CDR3 protein. Seen here are some 100,000 distinct CDR3 sequences, about 15% observed once, and the top ten hold roughly 0.6%. This clonotype was recorded a few times. Its antigen is not identified. This chain joins TRBV5-1 and TRBJ2-5; 10 bases are shared with TRBD1. The receptor was isolated from an adult who was a healthcare worker with PCR-confirmed SARS-CoV-2 infection or an uninfected control (not recorded which). Sequencing was done on a sample of whole blood. CDR3 sequence: CASSLTDRGKTQYF. In nucleotides, the CDR3 is TGCGCCAGCAGCTTAACGGACAGGGGGAAGACCCAGTACTTC.